These T cell receptor beta chains were read from a single sample in a study of vaccination and CD4 T cells after COVID-19. Their antigens are not known. TCRdb re-derived calls from the PCR reads in MiXCR, one entry per CDR3 protein. The sample carries 7,500 to 8,500 distinct CDR3 sequences, approximately 70% recorded once. This specimen consisted of cultured CD4+ T cells from blood, obtained after SARS-CoV-2 vaccination. All receptors derive from a human donor with COVID-19. Both conserved end residues are part of each CDR3. D genes are given only for firm matches. Size is stated for part of the rows, as once, few or many counts, or as a class when the clone is expanded.

TRBD1,.,TRBV4-2,TRBJ1-5,16,CASSQDRGPSNQPQHF,TGTGCCAGCAGCCAGGACAGGGGGCCTAGCAATCAGCCCCAGCATTTT
TRBD2,.,TRBV6-1,TRBJ2-5,14,CASSGGLVQETQYF,TGTGCCAGCAGTGGGGGACTAGTCCAAGAGACCCAGTACTTC
.,few,TRBV7-6,TRBJ1-1,14,CASSRGLGNTEAFF,TGTGCCAGCAGCCGTGGTTTAGGGAACACTGAAGCTTTCTTT
.,.,TRBV4-1,TRBJ1-5,12,CASSRGQGPQHF,TGCGCCAGCAGCCGGGGGCAGGGGCCCCAGCATTTT
.,.,TRBV19,TRBJ1-2,11,CATWLNEGYTF,TGTGCCACCTGGCTTAACGAGGGCTACACCTTC
.,.,TRBV28,TRBJ1-2,14,CASSLTVSVRGYTF,TGTGCCAGCAGCCTCACCGTTAGCGTGCGTGGCTACACCTTC
.,few,TRBV20-1,TRBJ2-2,14,CSARDRGAAGELFF,TGCAGTGCTAGAGATAGGGGGGCGGCCGGGGAGCTGTTTTTT
TRBD1,.,TRBV6-1,TRBJ1-5,16,CATRQGKTYSNQPQHF,TGTGCCACAAGACAGGGGAAGACATATAGCAATCAGCCCCAGCATTTT
TRBD1,.,TRBV6-1,TRBJ1-2,15,CASSPGQGANYGYTF,TGTGCCAGCAGTCCAGGACAGGGAGCTAACTATGGCTACACCTTC
TRBD1,.,TRBV19,TRBJ1-1,14,CASSPAGGSTEAFF,TGTGCCAGTAGCCCGGCAGGGGGTAGTACTGAAGCTTTCTTT
.,.,TRBV7-3,TRBJ1-6,13,CASSADNYSPLHF,TGTGCCAGCAGCGCAGACAATTATTCACCCCTCCACTTT
.,.,TRBV9,TRBJ1-5,14,CASSVGTGNQPQHF,TGTGCCAGCAGCGTAGGGACAGGCAATCAGCCCCAGCATTTT
.,once,TRBV2,TRBJ2-5,17,CASSREAAGTGKETQYF,TGTGCCAGCAGTCGTGAGGCCGCCGGGACGGGGAAAGAGACCCAGTACTTC
.,.,TRBV6-1,TRBJ2-7,13,CASLSSHSYEQYF,TGTGCCAGCCTATCGAGTCACTCCTACGAGCAGTACTTC
.,.,TRBV6-1,TRBJ1-2,13,CASRRQAGNGYTF,TGTGCCAGCAGACGACAGGCGGGGAATGGCTACACCTTC
TRBD1,once,TRBV28,TRBJ1-6,14,CATATGGNNSPLHF,TGTGCCACCGCCACAGGGGGAAATAATTCACCCCTCCACTTT
TRBD1,large,TRBV11-2,TRBJ1-6,15,CASSSPGTGRSPLHF,TGTGCCAGCAGCTCCCCCGGGACAGGGCGCTCACCCCTCCACTTT
TRBD2,.,TRBV20-1,TRBJ2-5,16,CSANLIVLAGGETQYF,TGCAGTGCTAATCTCATTGTACTAGCGGGGGGAGAGACCCAGTACTTC
TRBD1,.,TRBV6-5,TRBJ2-7,13,CASSSGQPYEQYF,TGTGCCAGCAGTTCGGGACAGCCCTACGAGCAGTACTTC
TRBD1,.,TRBV24-1,TRBJ1-3,14,CATRRGRSGNTIYF,TGTGCCACCAGGAGGGGGCGGTCTGGAAACACCATATATTTT
TRBD2,.,TRBV18,TRBJ2-5,14,CASSPRRGEETQYF,TGTGCCAGCTCACCACGGCGGGGGGAAGAGACCCAGTACTTC
TRBD1,.,TRBV6-5,TRBJ1-2,16,CASSPSRQGATYGYTF,TGTGCCAGCAGTCCCTCGAGACAGGGGGCGACCTATGGCTACACCTTC
TRBD2,few,TRBV7-7,TRBJ2-5,14,CASSTGTTSQTQYF,TGTGCTAGCAGCACCGGGACTACCTCCCAGACCCAGTACTTC
TRBD1,.,TRBV6-5,TRBJ1-3,15,CASSYSRDRGNTIYF,TGTGCCAGCAGTTACTCGCGGGACAGAGGAAACACCATATATTTT
.,.,TRBV7-9,TRBJ2-7,12,CASSLSGNEQYF,TGTGCCAGCAGCTTGTCAGGGAACGAGCAGTACTTC
TRBD1,.,TRBV7-6,TRBJ1-5,14,CASSSGTGNQPQHF,TGTGCCAGCAGCAGTGGGACAGGAAATCAGCCCCAGCATTTT